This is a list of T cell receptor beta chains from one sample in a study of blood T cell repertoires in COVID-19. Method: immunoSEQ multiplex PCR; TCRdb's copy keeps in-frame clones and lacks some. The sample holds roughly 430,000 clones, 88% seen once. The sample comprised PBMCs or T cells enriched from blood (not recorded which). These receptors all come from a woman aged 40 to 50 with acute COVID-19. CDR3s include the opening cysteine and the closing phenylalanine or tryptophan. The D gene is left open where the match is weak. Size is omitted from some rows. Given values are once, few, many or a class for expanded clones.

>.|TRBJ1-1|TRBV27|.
CASSSQGTEAFF
TGTGCCAGCAGTTCACAGGGCACTGAAGCTTTCTTT
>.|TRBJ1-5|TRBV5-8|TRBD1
CASSFGTGPNQPQHF
TGTGCCAGCAGCTTTGGGACAGGCCCCAATCAGCCCCAGCATTTT
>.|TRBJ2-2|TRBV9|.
CASSVVAENGELFF
TGTGCCAGCAGCGTAGTAGCGGAGAACGGGGAGCTGTTTTTT
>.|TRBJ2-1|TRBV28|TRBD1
CASSSPTGGEQFF
TGTGCCAGCAGTTCACCGACAGGGGGCGAGCAGTTCTTC
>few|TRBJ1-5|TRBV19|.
CASSMRVSGGNQPQHF
TGTGCCAGTAGTATGCGGGTTTCAGGTGGCAATCAGCCCCAGCATTTT
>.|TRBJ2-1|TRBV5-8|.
CASSFRGSSYNEQFF
TGTGCCAGCAGCTTCAGAGGGAGCTCCTACAATGAGCAGTTCTTC
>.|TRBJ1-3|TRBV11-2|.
CASVSDSGNTIYF
TGTGCCAGCGTCAGTGACTCTGGAAACACCATATATTTT
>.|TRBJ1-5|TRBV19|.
CASSGTANQPQHF
TGTGCCAGTAGTGGTACAGCCAATCAGCCCCAGCATTTT
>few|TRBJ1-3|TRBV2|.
CASMSGIGNTIYF
TGTGCCAGCATGTCGGGTATTGGAAACACCATATATTTT
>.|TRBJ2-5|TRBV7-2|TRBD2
CASSPLAGLQETQYF
TGTGCCAGCAGCCCGTTAGCGGGGCTTCAAGAGACCCAGTACTTC
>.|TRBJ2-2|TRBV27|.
CASSLTGELFF
TGTGCCAGCAGCCTAACCGGGGAGCTGTTTTTT
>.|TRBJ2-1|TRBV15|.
CATSREIWGGRSNEQFF
TGTGCCACCAGCAGGGAGATATGGGGGGGCCGGTCCAATGAGCAGTTCTTC
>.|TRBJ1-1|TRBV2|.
CASRGHMNTEAFF
TGTGCCAGCAGGGGACATATGAACACTGAAGCTTTCTTT
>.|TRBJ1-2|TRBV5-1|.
CASSLAPTANYGYTF
TGCGCCAGCAGCTTGGCCCCCACAGCTAACTATGGCTACACCTTC
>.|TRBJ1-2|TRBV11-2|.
CASSLVKTARYGYTF
TGTGCCAGCAGCTTAGTCAAGACAGCGCGCTATGGCTACACCTTC
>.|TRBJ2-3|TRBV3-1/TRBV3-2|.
CASSLGMTGGPDTQYF
TGTGCCAGCAGCCTAGGGATGACGGGGGGCCCCGATACGCAGTATTTT
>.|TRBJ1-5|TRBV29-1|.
CSPRGGGPQPQHF
TGCAGCCCGAGGGGCGGGGGGCCTCAGCCCCAGCATTTT
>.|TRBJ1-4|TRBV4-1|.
CASSQDPGGDEKLFF
TGCGCCAGCAGCCAGGACCCCGGGGGAGATGAAAAACTGTTTTTT
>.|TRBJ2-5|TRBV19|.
CASSISGTQETQYF
TGTGCCAGTAGTATATCCGGTACTCAAGAGACCCAGTACTTC
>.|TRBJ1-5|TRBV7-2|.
CASSMREYQPQHF
TGTGCCAGCAGCATGAGGGAATATCAGCCCCAGCATTTT
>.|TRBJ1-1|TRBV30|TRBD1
CAWEHRGPVRTEAFF
TGTGCCTGGGAACACAGGGGGCCGGTTCGGACTGAAGCTTTCTTT
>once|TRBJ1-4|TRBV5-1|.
CASSFAQGNEKLFF
TGCGCCAGCAGCTTTGCACAGGGAAATGAAAAACTGTTTTTT
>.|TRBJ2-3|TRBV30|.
CAWSQGITDTQYF
TGTGCCTGGAGTCAGGGGATAACAGATACGCAGTATTTT
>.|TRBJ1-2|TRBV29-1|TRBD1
CSVIPGDTWDRGIDYTF
TGCAGCGTAATCCCCGGGGACACCTGGGACAGGGGTATAGACTACACCTTC